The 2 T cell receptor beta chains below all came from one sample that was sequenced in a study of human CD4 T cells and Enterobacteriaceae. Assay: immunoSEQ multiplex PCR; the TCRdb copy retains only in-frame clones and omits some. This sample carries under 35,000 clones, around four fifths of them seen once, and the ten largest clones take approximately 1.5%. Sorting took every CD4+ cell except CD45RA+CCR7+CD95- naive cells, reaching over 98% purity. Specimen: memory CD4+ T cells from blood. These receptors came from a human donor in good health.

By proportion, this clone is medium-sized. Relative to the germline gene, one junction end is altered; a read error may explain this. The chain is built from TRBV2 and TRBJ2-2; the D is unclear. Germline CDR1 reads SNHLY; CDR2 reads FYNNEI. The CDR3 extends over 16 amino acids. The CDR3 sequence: CASREGTNLNTGELFF. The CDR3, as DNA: TGTGCCAGCAGAGAAGGTACAAACCTGAACACCGGGGAGCTGTTTTTT.

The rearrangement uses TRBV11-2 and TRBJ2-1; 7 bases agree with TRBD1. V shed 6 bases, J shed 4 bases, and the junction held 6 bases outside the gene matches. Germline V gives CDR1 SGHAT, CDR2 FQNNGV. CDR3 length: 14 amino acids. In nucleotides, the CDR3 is TGTGCCAGCAGTAAACAGGGGAAGTACAATGAGCAGTTCTTC. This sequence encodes CASSKQGKYNEQFF.